This entry concerns a single T cell receptor (beta chain). The antigen remains unidentified. Clones were sequenced by immunoSEQ multiplex PCR, and TCRdb holds only the in-frame ones, with some missing. The sample lists about 120,000 clones, approximately 90% seen once, with about 6% in the top ten. This specimen belongs to a study of cytomegalovirus exposure and HLA in healthy donors. The study's findings and limits: Published work reported that the classifier diagnosed cytomegalovirus status with high specificity and sensitivity. Cytomegalovirus-associated status was assigned to more than 150 TCR beta chains. In vitro assays verified that a few CMV-associated chains recognized CMV antigens specifically.

Donors came from a validation cohort of approximately 110 subjects, distinct from the first 666-subject cohort. The clonotype comes from a woman younger than 35 in good health and CMV-seropositive. What was sequenced was PBMCs.

CDR3 amino acids: CASSFHLAGGKETQYF. The DNA for the CDR3 is TGTGCCAGCAGTTTCCATTTAGCGGGAGGCAAAGAGACCCAGTACTTC. This rearrangement joins TRBV28 to TRBJ2-5; TRBD2 matches at 10 bases. CDR1 is MDHEN, CDR2 SYDVKM, per germline. Trimming removed 3 bases from V and 3 bases from J; junction bases left unmatched: 7. The length of the CDR3 is 16 residues.